This T cell receptor (beta chain) stems from a study of CD4+ T cells in melanoma. Regarding the study as a whole: A reported correlation linked neoantigen-specific CD4+ T cells to CD8+, macrophage and B cell function.

Germline CDR1 reads LNHDA; CDR2 reads SQIVND (reference sequence). The CDR3 totals 16 residues. V shed 3 bases and J shed 4 bases, with 18 bases lying between them. Concerning this clone itself: As yet, its antigen is unknown.

Sequencing was performed with immunoSEQ multiplex PCR; in TCRdb, only in-frame clones are kept and a portion is missing. The sample contains around 100,000 clones, about 92% of which appear only once. The chain combines TRBV19 with TRBJ2-5; a weak D match, TRBD1 (6 bases). Input material: peripheral blood. The receptor comes from a human donor with melanoma. The DNA of the CDR3 is TGTGCCAGTAGTATTAGTTGGGGGCGCGGTGGAGAGACCCAGTACTTC. The encoded protein is CASSISWGRGGETQYF.